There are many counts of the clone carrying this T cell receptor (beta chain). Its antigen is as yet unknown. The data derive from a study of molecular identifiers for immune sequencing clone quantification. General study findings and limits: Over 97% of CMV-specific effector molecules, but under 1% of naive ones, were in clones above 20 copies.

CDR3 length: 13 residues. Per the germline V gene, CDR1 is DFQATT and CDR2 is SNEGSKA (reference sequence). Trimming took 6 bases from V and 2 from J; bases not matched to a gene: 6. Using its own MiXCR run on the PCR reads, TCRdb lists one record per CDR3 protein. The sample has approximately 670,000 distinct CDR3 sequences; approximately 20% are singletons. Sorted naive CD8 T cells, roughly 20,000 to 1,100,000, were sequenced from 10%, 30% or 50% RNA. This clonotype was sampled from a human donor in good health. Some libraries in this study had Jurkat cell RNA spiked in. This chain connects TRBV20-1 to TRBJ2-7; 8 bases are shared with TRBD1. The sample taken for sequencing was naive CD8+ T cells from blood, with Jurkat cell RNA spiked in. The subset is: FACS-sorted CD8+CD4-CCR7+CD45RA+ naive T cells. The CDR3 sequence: CSARGLETYEQYF. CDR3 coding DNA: TGCAGTGCCAGGGGGCTTGAGACCTACGAGCAGTACTTC.